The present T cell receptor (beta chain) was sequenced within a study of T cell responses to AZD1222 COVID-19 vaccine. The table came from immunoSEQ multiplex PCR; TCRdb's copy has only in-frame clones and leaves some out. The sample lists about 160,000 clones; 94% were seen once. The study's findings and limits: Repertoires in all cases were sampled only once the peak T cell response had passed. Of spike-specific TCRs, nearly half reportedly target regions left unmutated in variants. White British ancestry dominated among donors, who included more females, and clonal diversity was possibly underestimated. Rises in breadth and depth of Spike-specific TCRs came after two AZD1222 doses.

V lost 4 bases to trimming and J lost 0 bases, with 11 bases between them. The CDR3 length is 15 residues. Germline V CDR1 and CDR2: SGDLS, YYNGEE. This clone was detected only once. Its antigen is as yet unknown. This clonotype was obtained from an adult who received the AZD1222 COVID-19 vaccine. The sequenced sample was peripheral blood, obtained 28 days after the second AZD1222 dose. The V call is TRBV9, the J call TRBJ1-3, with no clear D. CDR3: CASSPRLVSGNTIYF. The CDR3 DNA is TGTGCCAGCAGCCCTCGGTTAGTCTCTGGAAACACCATATATTTT.